The 4 T cell receptor beta chains below all came from one sample that was sequenced in a study of blood T cells in healthy people across ages. A second PCR of roughly 7 to 11 cycles used a sample-barcoded 5' primer and a J-beta primer mix. TCRdb analysed the 5' RACE reads with MiXCR anew, one entry per CDR3 protein. The table has some 1 million distinct CDR3 sequences, over 35% seen once; the top ten hold approximately 17%. The source material was blood. The receptors were gathered from a woman aged 55 to 70 in good health.

The chain is built from TRBV5-1 and TRBJ2-5, with a weak D call TRBD1 (6 bases). V was shortened by 4 bases and J by 9 bases, with 16 bases between the two germline ends. CDR3 size: 13 residues. Germline-derived CDR1 and CDR2 are SGHRS and YFSETQ. CDR3 nucleotides: TGCGCCAGCAGCGAGACAGGTACTGTGGCCCAGTACTTC. Amino acids: CASSETGTVAQYF.

V is TRBV9 and J is TRBJ2-3; D not certain. CDR1 and CDR2 (germline): SGDLS, YYNGEE. This CDR3 region has 16 residues. V lost 0 bases, J lost 6 bases, and 17 bases lay in between. The CDR3 region has the DNA TGTGCCAGCAGCGTAGGAGGCGCGTCTGTGGGGGATACGCAGTATTTT. Its translation is CASSVGGASVGDTQYF.

This clonotype was seen a single time. The genes are TRBV20-1 and TRBJ1-6, with a possible D match to TRBD1 (6 bases). The V gene's germline CDR1 is DFQATT and CDR2 SNEGSKA (reference sequence). There are 18 residues in the CDR3. The V and J ends lost 0 bases and 3 bases respectively, with 18 bases between them. The CDR3 spells CSARDSARGFNYNSPLHF. CDR3 in DNA: TGCAGTGCTAGAGATTCCGCGAGGGGGTTCAACTATAATTCACCCCTCCACTTT.

This clonotype has just a few counts. Written as DNA, the CDR3 is TGCAGTTGCCGGGACAGGGCCCACGAGCAGTACTTC. It codes for CSCRDRAHEQYF. The V and J genes are TRBV20-1 and TRBJ2-7, with 9 bases lining up with TRBD1. The CDR3 has 12 residues. Unmatched junction bases numbered 7, after V lost 8 bases and J lost 5 bases. Germline CDR1 is DFQATT and CDR2 is SNEGSKA (reference sequence).